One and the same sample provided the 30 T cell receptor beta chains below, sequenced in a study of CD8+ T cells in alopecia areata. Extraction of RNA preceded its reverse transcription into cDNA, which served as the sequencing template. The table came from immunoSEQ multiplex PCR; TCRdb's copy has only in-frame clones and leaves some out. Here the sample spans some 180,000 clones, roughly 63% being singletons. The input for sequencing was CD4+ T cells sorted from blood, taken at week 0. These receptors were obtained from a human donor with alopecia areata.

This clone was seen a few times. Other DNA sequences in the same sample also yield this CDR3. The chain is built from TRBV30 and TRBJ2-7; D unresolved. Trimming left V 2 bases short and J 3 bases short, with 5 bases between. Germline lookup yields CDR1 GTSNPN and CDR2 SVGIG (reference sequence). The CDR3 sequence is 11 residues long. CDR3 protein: CAWSNLYEQYF. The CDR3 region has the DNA TGTGCCTGGAGTAACCTCTACGAGCAGTACTTC.

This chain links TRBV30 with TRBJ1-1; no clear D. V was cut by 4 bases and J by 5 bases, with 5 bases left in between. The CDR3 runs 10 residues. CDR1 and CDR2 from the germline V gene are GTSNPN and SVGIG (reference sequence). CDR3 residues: CAWIRTEAFF. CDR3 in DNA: TGTGCCTGGATCCGGACTGAAGCTTTCTTT.

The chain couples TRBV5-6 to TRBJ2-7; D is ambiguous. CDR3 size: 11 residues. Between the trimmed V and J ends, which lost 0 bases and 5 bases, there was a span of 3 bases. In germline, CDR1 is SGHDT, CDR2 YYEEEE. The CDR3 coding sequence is TGTGCCAGCAGCTTGGAGAACGAGCAGTACTTC. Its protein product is CASSLENEQYF.

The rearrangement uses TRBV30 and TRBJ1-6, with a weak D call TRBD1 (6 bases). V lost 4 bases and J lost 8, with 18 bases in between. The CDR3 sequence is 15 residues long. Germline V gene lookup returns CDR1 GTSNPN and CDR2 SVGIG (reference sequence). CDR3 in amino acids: CAWTIGTLLDSPLHF. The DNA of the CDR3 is TGTGCCTGGACCATCGGGACATTGCTTGATTCACCCCTCCACTTT.

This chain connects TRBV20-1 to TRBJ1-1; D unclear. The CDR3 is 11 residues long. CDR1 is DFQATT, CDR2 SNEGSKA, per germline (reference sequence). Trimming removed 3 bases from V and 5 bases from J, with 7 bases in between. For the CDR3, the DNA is TGCAGTGCTAGCTACAATACTGAAGCTTTCTTT. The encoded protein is CSASYNTEAFF.

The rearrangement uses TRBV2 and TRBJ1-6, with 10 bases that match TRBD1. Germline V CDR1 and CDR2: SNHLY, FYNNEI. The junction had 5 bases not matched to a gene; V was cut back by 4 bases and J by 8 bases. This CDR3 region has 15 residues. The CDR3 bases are TGTGCCAGCAGTGTCCGGGGGACAGGGGATTCACCCCTCCACTTT. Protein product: CASSVRGTGDSPLHF.

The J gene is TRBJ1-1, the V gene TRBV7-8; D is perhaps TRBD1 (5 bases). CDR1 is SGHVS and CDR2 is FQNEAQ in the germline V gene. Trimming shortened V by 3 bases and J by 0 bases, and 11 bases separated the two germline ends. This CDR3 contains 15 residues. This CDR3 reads CASSFRQNMNTEAFF. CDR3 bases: TGTGCCAGCAGCTTCAGACAGAACATGAACACTGAAGCTTTCTTT.

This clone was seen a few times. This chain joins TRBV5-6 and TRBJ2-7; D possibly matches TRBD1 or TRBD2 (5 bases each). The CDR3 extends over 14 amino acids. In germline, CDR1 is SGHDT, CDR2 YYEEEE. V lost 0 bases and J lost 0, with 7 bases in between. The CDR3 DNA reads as TGTGCCAGCAGCTTGGGAGGGGCCTCCTACGAGCAGTACTTC. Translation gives CASSLGGASYEQYF. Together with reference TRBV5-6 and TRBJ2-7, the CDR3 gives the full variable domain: DAGVTQSPTHLIKTRGQQVTLRCSPKSGHDTVSWYQQALGQGPQFIFQYYEEEERQRGNFPDRFSGHQFPNYSSELNVNALLLGDSALYLCASSLGGASYEQYFGPGTRLTVT.

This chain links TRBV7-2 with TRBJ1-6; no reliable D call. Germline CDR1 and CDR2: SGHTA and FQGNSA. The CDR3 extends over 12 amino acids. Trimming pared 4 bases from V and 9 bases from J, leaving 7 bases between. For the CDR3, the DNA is TGTGCCAGCAGCTCCTGGGGTTCACCCCTCCACTTT. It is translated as CASSSWGSPLHF.

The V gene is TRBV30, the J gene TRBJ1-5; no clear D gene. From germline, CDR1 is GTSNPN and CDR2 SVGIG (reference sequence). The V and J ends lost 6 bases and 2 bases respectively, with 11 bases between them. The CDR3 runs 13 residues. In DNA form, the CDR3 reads TGTGCCTGCTCAGGATCTGGCAATCAGCCCCAGCATTTT. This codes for CACSGSGNQPQHF.

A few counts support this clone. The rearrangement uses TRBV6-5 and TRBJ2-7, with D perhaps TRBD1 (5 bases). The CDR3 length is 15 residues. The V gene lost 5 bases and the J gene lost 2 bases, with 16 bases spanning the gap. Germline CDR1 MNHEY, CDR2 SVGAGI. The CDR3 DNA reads TGTGCCAGCAGTCCCCCCAGGGCTCATGCCTACGAGCAGTACTTC. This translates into CASSPPRAHAYEQYF.

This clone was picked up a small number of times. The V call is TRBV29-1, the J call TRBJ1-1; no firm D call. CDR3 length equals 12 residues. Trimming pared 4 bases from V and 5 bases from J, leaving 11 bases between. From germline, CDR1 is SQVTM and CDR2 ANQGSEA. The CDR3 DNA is TGCAGCGTTGTCGCATCCCGGACTGAAGCTTTCTTT. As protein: CSVVASRTEAFF.

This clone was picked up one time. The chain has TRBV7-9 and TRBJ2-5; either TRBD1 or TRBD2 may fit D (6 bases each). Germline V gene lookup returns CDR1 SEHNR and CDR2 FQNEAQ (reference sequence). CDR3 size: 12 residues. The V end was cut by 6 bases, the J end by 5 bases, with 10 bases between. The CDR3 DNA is TGTGCCAGCAGTGGGGGGCTGGAGACCCAGTACTTC. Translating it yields CASSGGLETQYF.

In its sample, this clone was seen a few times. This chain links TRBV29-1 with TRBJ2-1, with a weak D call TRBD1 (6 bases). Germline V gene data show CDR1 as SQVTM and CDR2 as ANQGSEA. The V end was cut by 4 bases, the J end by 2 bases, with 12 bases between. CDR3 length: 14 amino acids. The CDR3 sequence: CSVGWQGPYNEQFF. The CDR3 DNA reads TGCAGCGTTGGATGGCAGGGGCCCTACAATGAGCAGTTCTTC.

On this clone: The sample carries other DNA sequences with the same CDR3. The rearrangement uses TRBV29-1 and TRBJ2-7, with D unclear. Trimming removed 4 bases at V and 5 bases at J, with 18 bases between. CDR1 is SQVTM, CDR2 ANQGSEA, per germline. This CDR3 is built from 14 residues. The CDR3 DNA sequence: TGCAGCGTTGCGCTAATGCAGGAAAGGGACGAGCAGTACTTC. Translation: CSVALMQERDEQYF.

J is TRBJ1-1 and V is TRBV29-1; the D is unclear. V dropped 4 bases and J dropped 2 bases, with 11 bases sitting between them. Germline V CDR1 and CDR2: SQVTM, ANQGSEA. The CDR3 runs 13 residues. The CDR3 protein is CSVAPLANTEAFF. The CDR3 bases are TGCAGCGTTGCCCCCCTGGCTAACACTGAAGCTTTCTTT.

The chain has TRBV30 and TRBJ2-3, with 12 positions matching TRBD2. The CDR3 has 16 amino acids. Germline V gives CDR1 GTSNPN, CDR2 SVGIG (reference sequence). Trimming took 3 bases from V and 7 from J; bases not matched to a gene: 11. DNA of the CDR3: TGTGCCTGGAGCATCAGGACTAGCGGGGTAGGAAATACGCAGTATTTT. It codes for CAWSIRTSGVGNTQYF.

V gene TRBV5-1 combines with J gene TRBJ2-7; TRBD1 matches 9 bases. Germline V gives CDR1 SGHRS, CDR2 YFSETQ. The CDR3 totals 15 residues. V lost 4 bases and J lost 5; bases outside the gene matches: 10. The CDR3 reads CASSTGQGIIDEQYF. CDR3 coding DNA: TGCGCCAGCAGCACCGGACAGGGGATTATCGACGAGCAGTACTTC. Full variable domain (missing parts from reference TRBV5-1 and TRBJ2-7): KAGVTQTPRYLIKTRGQQVTLSCSPISGHRSVSWYQQTPGQGLQFLFEYFSETQRNKGNFPGRFSGRQFSNSRSEMNVSTLELGDSALYLCASSTGQGIIDEQYFGPGTRLTVT.

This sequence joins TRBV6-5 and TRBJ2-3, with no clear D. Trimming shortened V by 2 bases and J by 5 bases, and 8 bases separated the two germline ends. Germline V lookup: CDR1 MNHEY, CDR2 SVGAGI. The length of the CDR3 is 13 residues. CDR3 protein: CASSYQRGDTQYF. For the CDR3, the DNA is TGTGCCAGCAGTTACCAAAGAGGAGATACGCAGTATTTT.

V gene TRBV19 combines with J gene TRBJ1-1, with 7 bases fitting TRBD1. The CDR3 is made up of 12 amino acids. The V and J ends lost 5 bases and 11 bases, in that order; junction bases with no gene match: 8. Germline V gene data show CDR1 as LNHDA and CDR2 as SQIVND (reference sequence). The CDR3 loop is CASSDPGQKAFF. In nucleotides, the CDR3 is TGTGCCAGTAGTGACCCGGGACAGAAGGCTTTCTTT.

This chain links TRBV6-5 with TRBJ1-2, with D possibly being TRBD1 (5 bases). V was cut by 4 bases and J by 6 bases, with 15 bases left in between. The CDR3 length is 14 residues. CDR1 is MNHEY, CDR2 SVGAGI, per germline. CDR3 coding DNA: TGTGCCAGCAGTTCGCCTAAGTCAGGGAATGGCTACACCTTC. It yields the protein CASSSPKSGNGYTF.

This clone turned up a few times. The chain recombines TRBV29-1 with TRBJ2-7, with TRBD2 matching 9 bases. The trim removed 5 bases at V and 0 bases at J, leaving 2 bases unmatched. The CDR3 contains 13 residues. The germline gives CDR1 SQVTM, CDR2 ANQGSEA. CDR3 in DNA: TGCAGCGTTTCTAGCGGGGACTCCTACGAGCAGTACTTC. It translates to CSVSSGDSYEQYF.

DNA for the CDR3: TGCAGCGTTGAAAGCACGGGGGCCGACTATGGCTACACCTTC. This gives the protein CSVESTGADYGYTF. The V and J genes are TRBV29-1 and TRBJ1-2; weak D call: TRBD1 (6 bases). The CDR3 contains 14 residues. Per germline, CDR1 SQVTM and CDR2 ANQGSEA. V gave up 2 bases and J gave up 3 bases, with 13 bases separating them.

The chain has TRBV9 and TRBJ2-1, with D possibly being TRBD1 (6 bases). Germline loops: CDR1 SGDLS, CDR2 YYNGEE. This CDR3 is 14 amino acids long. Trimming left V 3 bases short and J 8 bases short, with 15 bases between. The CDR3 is CASSDQSGAHEQFF. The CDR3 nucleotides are TGTGCCAGCAGCGACCAATCAGGGGCCCATGAGCAGTTCTTC.

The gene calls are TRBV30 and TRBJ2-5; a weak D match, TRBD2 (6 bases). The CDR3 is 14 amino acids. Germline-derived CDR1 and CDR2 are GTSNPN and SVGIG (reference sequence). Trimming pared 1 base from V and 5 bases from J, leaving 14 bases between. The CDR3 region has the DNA TGTGCCTGGAGTGCGGGACTCCCGGCGGAGACCCAGTACTTC. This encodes CAWSAGLPAETQYF.

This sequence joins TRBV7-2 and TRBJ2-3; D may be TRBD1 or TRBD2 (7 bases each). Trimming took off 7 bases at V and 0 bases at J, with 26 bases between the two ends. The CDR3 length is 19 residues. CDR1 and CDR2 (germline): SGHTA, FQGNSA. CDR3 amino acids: CASTPGGAVSDYSTDTQYF. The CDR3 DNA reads TGTGCCAGCACCCCAGGGGGGGCTGTTAGTGATTATAGCACAGATACGCAGTATTTT.

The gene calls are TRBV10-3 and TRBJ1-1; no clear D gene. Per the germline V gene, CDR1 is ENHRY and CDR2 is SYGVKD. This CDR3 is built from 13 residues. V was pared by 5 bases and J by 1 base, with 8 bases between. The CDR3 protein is CAISPPENTEAFF. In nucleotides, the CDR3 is TGTGCCATCAGTCCCCCGGAGAACACTGAAGCTTTCTTT.

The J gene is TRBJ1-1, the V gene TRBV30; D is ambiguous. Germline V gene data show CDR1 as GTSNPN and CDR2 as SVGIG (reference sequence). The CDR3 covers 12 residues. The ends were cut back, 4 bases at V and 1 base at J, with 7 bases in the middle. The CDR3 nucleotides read TGTGCCTGGATGTCGACGAACACTGAAGCTTTCTTT. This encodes CAWMSTNTEAFF.

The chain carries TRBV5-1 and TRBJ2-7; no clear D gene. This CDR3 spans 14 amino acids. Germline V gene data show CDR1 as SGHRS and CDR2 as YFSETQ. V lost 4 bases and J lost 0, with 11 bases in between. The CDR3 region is CASSPGPPSYEQYF. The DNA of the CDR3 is TGCGCCAGCAGCCCAGGACCGCCCTCCTACGAGCAGTACTTC.

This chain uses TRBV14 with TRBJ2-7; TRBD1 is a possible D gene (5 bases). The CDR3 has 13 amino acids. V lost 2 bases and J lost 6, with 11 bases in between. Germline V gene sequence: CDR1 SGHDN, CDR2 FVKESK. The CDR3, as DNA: TGTGCCAGCAGCCAAATTCGTGGGGCCGAGCAGTACTTC. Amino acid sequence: CASSQIRGAEQYF.